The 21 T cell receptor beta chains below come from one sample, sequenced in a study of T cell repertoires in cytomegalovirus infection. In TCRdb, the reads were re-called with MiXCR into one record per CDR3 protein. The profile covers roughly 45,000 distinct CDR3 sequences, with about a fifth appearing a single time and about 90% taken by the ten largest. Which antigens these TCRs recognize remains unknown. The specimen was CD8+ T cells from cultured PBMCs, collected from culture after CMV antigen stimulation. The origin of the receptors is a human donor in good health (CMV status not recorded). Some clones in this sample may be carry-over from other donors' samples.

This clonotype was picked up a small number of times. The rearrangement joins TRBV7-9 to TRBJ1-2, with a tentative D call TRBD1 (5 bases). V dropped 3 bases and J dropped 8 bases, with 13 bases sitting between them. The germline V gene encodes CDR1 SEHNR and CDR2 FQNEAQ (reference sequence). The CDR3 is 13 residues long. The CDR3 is CASSFVGRGGYTF. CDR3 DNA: TGTGCCAGCAGCTTTGTGGGGCGGGGCGGCTACACCTTC.

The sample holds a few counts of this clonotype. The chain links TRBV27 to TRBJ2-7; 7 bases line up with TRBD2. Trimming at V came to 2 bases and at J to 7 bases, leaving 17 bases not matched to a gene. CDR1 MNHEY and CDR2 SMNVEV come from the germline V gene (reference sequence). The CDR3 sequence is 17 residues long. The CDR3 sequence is CASSLGLPGLSLWEQYF. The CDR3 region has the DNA TGTGCCAGCAGTTTAGGCCTACCGGGACTATCTTTGTGGGAGCAGTACTTC.

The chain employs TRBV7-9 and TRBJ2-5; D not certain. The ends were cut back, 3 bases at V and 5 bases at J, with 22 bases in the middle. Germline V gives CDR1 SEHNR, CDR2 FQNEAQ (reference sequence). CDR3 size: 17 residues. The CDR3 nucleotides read TGTGCCAGCAGCTTTCCGGTACCGACCCCCGACGGGGAGACCCAGTACTTC. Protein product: CASSFPVPTPDGETQYF.

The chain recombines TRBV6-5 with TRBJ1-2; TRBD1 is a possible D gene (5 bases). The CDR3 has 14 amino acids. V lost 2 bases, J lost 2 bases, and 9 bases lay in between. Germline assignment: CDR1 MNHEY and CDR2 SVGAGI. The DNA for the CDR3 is TGTGCCAGCAGTTACGGAGCAGGGAACTATGGCTACACCTTC. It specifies CASSYGAGNYGYTF.

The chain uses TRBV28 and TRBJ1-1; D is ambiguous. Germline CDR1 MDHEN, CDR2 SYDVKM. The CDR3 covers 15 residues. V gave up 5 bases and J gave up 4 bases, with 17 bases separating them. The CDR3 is CASSPPGAMGTEAFF. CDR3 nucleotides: TGTGCCAGCAGTCCACCGGGCGCTATGGGCACTGAAGCTTTCTTT.

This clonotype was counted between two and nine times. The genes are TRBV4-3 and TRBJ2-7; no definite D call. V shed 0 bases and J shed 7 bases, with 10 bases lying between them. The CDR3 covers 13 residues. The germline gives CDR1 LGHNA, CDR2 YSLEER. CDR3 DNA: TGCGCCAGCAGCCAAGAACCCTCGCGTGAGCAGTACTTC. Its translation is CASSQEPSREQYF.

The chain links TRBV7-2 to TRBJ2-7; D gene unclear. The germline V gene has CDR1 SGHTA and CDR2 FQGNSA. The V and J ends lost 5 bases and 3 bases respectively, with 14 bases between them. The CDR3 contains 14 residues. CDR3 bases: TGTGCCAGCAGCCGATATACTGACGGCTACGAGCAGTACTTC. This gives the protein CASSRYTDGYEQYF.

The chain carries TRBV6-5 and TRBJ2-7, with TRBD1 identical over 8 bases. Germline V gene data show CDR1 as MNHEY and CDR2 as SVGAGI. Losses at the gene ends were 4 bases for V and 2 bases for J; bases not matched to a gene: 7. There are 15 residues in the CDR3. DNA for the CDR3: TGTGCCAGCAGTTTATTGGGGACAGGTCCCTACGAGCAGTACTTC. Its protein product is CASSLLGTGPYEQYF.

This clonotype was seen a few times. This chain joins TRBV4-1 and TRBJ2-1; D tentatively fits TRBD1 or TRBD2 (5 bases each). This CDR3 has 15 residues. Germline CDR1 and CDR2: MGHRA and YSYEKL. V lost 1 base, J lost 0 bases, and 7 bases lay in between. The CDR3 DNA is TGCGCCAGCAGCCAAGGGGGGTACTCCTACAATGAGCAGTTCTTC. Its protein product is CASSQGGYSYNEQFF.

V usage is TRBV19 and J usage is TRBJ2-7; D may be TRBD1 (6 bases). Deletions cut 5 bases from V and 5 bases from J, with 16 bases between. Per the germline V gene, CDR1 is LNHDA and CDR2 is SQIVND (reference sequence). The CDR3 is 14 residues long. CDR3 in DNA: TGTGCCAGTAGTGATGACAGGATGGTCCACGAGCAGTACTTC. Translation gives CASSDDRMVHEQYF.

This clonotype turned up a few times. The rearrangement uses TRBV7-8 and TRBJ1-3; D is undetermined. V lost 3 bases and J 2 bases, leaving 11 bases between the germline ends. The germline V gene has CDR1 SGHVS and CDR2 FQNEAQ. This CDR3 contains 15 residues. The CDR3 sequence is CASSLSNGPGNTIYF. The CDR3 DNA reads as TGTGCCAGCAGCTTGTCCAATGGGCCTGGAAACACCATATATTTT.

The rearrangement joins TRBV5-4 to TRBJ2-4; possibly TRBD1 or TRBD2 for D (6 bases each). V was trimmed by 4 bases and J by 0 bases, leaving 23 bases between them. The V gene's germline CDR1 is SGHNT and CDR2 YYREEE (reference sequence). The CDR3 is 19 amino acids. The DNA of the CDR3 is TGTGCCAGCAGCCCCGTGGGGGGCGAGGAGTGGGGAGCCAAAAACATTCAGTACTTC. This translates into CASSPVGGEEWGAKNIQYF.

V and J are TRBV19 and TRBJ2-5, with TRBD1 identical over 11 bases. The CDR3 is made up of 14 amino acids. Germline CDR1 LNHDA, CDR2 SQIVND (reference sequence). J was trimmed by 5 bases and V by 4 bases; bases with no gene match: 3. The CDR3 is CASSRTGGLETQYF. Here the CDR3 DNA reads TGTGCCAGTAGTAGGACAGGGGGCCTTGAGACCCAGTACTTC.

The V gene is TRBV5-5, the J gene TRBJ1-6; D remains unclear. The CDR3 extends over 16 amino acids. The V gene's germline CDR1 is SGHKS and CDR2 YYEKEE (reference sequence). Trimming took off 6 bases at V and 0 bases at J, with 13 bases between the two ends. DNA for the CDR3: TGTGCCAGCATGGTGAAGTCGAGCTCCTATAATTCACCCCTCCACTTT. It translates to CASMVKSSSYNSPLHF.

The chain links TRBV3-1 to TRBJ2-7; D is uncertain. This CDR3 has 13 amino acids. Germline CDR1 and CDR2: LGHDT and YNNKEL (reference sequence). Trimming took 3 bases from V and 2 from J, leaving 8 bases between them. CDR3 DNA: TGTGCCAGCAGCCACCAAGTAGCCTACGAGCAGTACTTC. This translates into CASSHQVAYEQYF.

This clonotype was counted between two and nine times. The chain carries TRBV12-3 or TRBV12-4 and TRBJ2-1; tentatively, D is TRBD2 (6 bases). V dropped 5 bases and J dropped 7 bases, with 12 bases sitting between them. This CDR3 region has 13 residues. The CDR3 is CASSLGGANEQFF. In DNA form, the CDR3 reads TGTGCCAGCAGTCTCGGGGGAGCAAATGAGCAGTTCTTC.

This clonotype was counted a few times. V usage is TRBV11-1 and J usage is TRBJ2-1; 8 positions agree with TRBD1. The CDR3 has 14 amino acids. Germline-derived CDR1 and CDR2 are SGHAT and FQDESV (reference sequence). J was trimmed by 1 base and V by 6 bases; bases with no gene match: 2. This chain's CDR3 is CASRHRGSYNEQFF. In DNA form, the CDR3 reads TGTGCCAGCAGACACAGGGGGTCCTACAATGAGCAGTTCTTC.

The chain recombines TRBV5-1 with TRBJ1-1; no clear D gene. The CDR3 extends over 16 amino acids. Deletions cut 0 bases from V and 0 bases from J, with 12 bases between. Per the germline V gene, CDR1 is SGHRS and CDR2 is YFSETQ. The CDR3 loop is CASSLGRYGMNTEAFF. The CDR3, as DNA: TGCGCCAGCAGCTTGGGACGGTACGGGATGAACACTGAAGCTTTCTTT.

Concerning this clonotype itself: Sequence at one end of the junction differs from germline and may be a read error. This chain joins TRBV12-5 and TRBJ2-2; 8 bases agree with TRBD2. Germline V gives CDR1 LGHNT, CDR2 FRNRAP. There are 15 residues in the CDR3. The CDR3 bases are TGTGCTGGTGGTCCCTCGGGGGGGCGCACCGGGGAGCTGTTTTTT. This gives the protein CAGGPSGGRTGELFF.

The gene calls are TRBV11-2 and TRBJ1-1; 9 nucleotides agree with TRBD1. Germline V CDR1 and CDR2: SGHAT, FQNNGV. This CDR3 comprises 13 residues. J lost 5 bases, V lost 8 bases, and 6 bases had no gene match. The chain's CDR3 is CASPDRGKTEAFF. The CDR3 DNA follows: TGTGCCAGCCCAGACAGGGGGAAGACTGAAGCTTTCTTT.

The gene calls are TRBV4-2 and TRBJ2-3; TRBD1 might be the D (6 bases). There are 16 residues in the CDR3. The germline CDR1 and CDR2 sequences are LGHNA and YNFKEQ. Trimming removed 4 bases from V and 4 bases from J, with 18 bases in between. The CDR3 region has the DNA TGTGCCAGCAGCCCTGAACAGGGAAATCCCCCAGATACGCAGTATTTT. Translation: CASSPEQGNPPDTQYF.